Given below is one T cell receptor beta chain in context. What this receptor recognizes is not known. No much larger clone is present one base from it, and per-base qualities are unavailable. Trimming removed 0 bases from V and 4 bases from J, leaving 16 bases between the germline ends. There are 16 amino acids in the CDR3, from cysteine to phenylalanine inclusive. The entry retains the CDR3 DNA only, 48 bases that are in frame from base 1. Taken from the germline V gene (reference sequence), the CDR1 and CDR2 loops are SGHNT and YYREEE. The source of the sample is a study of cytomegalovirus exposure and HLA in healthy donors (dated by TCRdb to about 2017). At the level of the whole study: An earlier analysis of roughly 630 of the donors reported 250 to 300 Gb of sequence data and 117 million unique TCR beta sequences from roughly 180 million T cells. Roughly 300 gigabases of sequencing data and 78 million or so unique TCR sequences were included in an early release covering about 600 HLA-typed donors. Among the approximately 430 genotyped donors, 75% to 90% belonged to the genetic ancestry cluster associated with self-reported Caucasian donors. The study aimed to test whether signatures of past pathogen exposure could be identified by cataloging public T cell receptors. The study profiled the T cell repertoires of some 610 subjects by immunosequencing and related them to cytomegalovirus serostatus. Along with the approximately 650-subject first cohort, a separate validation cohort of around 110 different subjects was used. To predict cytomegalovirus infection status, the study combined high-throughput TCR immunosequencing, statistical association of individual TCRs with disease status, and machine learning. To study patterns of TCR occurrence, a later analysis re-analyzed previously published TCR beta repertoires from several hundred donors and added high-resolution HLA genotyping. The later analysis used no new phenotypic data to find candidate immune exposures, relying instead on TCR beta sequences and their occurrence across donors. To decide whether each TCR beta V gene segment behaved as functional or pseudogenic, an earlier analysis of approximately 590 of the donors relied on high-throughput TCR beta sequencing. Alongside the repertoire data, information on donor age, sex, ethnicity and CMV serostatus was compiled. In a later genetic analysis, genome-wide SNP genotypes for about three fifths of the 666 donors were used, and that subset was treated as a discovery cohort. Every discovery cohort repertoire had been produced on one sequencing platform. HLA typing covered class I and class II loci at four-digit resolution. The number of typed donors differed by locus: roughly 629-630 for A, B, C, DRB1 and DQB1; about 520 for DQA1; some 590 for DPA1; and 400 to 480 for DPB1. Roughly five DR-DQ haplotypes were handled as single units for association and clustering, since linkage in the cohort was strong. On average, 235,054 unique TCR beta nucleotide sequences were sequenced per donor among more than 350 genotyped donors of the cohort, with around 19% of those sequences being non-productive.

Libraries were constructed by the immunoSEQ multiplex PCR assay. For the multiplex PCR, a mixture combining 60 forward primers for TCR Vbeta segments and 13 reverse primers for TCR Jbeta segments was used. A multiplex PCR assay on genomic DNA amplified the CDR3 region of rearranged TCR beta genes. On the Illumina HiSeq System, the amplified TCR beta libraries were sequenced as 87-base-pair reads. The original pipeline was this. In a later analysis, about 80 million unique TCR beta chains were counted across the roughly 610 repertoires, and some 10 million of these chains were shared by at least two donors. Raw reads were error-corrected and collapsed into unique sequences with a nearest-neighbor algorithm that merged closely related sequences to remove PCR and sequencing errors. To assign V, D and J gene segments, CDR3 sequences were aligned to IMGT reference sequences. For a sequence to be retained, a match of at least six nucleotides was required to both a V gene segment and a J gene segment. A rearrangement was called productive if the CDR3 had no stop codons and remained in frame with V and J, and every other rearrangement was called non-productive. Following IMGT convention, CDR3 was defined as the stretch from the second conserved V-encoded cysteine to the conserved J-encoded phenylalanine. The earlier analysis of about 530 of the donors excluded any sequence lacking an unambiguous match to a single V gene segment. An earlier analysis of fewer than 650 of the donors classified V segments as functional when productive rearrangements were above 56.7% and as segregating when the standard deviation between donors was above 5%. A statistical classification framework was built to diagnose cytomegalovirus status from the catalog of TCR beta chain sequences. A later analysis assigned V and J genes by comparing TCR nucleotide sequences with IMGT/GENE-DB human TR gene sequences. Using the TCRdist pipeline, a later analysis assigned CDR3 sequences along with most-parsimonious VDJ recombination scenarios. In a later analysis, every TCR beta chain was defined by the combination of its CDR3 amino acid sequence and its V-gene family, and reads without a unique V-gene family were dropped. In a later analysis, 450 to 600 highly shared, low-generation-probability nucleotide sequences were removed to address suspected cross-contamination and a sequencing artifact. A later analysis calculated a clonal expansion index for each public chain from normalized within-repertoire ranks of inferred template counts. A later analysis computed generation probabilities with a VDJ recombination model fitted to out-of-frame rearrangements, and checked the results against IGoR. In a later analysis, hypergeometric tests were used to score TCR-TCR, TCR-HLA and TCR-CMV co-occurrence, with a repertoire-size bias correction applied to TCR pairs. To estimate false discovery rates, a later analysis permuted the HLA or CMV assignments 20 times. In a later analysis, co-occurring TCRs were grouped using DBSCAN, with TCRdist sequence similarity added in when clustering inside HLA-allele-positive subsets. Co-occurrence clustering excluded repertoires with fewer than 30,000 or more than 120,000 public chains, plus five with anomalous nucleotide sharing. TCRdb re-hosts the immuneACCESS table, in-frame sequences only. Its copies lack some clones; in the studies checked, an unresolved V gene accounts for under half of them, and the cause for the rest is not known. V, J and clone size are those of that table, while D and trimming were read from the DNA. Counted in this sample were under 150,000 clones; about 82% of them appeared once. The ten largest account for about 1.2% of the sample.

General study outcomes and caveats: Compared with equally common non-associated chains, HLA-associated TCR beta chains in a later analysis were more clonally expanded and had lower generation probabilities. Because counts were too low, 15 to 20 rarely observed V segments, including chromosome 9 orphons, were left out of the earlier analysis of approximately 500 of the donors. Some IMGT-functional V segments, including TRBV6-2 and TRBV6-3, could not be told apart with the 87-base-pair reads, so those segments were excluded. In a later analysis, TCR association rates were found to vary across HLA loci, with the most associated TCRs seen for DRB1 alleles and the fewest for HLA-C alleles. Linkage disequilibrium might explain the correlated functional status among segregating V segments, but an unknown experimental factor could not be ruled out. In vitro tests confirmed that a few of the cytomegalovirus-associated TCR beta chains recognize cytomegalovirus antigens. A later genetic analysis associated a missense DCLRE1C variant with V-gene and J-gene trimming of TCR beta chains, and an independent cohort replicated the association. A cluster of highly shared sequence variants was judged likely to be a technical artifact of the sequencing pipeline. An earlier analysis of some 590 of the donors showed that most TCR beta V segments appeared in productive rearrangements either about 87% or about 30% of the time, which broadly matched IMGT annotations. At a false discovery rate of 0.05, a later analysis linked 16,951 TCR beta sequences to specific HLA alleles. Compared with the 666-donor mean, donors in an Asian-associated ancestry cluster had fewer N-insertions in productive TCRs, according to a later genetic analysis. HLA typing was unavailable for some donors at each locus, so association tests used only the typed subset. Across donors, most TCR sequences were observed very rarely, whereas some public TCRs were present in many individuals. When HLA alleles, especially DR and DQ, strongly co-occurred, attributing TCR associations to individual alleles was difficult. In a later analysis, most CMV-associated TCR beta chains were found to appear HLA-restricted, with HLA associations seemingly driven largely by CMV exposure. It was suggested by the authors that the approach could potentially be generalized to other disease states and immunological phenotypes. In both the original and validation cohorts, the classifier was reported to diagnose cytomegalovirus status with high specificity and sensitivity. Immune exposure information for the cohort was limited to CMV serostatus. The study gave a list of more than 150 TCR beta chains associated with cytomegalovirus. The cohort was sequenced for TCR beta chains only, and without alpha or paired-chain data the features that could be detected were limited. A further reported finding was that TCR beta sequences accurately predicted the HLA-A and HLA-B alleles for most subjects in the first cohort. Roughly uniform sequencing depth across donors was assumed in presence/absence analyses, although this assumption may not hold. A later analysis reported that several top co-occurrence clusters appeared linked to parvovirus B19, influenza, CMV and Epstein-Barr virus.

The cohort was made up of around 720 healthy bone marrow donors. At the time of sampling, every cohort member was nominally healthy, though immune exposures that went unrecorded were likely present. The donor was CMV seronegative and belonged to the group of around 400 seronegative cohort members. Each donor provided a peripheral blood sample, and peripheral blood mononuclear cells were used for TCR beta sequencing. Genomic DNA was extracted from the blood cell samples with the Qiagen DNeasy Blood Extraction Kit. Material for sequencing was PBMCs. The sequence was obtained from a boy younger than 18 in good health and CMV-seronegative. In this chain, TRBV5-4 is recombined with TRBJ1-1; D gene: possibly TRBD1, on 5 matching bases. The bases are TGTGCCAGCAGCTTGGTGATCGGGGGTGGGGGCACTGAAGCTTTCTTT. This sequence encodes CASSLVIGGGGTEAFF.